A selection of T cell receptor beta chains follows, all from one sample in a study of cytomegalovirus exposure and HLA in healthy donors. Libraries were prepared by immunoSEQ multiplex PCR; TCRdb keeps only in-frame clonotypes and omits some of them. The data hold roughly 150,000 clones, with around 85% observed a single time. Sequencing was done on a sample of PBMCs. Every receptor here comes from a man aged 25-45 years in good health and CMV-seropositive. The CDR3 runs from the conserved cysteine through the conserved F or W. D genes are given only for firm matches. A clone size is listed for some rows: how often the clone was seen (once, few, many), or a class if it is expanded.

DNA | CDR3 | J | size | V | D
TGTGCCAGCAGCGGACCGTCCGGGACTAGCGGGTACAATGAGCAGTTCTTC | CASSGPSGTSGYNEQFF | TRBJ2-1 | NA | TRBV7-2 | TRBD2
TGTGCCAGCAGCTTAGGTAGTTTGGATGAGCAGTTCTTC | CASSLGSLDEQFF | TRBJ2-1 | NA | TRBV11-3 | NA
TGTGCCAGCAGTAGACCGGGACTAGCGGGCACAGATACGCAGTATTTT | CASSRPGLAGTDTQYF | TRBJ2-3 | NA | TRBV25-1 | TRBD2
TGTGCCAGCAGCACGTACAGGGGGCCTAGCTCCTACGAGCAGTACTTC | CASSTYRGPSSYEQYF | TRBJ2-7 | NA | TRBV7-2 | TRBD1
TGCGCCAGCAGCTTGGCGGGACAGGGGGCCCCCTACGAGCAGTACTTC | CASSLAGQGAPYEQYF | TRBJ2-7 | NA | TRBV5-1 | TRBD1
TGTGCCAGCAGCGTAGACTCCGGGACAGGGTCCTACGAGCAGTACTTC | CASSVDSGTGSYEQYF | TRBJ2-7 | NA | TRBV9 | TRBD1
TGCGCCAGCAGTGAGGACAAAAACACTGAAGCTTTCTTT | CASSEDKNTEAFF | TRBJ1-1 | NA | TRBV10-1 | NA
TGTGCCAGCAGGGGTACAGGTTTTTTAGAGACCCAGTACTTC | CASRGTGFLETQYF | TRBJ2-5 | NA | TRBV5-4 | NA
TGTGCCAGCAGCTTGAGAGCCACAGATACGCAGTATTTT | CASSLRATDTQYF | TRBJ2-3 | NA | TRBV5-4 | NA
TGCGCCAGCAGCTTGGGGCCTGAGGGCGGGGACTACAATGAGCAGTTCTTC | CASSLGPEGGDYNEQFF | TRBJ2-1 | NA | TRBV5-1 | NA
TGTGCCAGTAGTATCACGACAGGCGCCTACAATGAGCAGTTCTTC | CASSITTGAYNEQFF | TRBJ2-1 | NA | TRBV19 | NA
TGCAGCGGGTATCAGACTGAAGCTTTCTTT | CSGYQTEAFF | TRBJ1-1 | NA | TRBV29-1 | NA
TGTGCCAGCAGCTTAGAATCGACAGATCAATCACCCCTCCACTTT | CASSLESTDQSPLHF | TRBJ1-6 | NA | TRBV7-2 | NA
TGCGCCAGCAGCTTGGGGCTAGCGGACAATGAGCAGTTCTTC | CASSLGLADNEQFF | TRBJ2-1 | NA | TRBV5-1 | TRBD2
TGCAGCGTTATGGTAGCGAGTACCTACGAGCAGTACTTC | CSVMVASTYEQYF | TRBJ2-7 | NA | TRBV29-1 | NA
TGTGCCAGCAGCGTAGGAGGGACAGGGGGCAAGTATGGCTACACCTTC | CASSVGGTGGKYGYTF | TRBJ1-2 | NA | TRBV9 | TRBD1
TGTGCCAGTAGTAGCGTGGAGGCGGGGTACACCGGGGAGCTGTTTTTT | CASSSVEAGYTGELFF | TRBJ2-2 | NA | TRBV19 | NA
TGTGCCAGCAGTTCTCAGGGGGCTGACACTGAAGCTTTCTTT | CASSSQGADTEAFF | TRBJ1-1 | once | TRBV6-4 | TRBD1
TGCGCCAGCAGCCGGGACAGAGAAGCTTTCTTT | CASSRDREAFF | TRBJ1-1 | once | TRBV4-3 | TRBD1
TGCGCCAGCAGCCAAGGTCGGGGACTAGCGGGTAATAAGGGGGAGCTGTTTTTT | CASSQGRGLAGNKGELFF | TRBJ2-2 | NA | TRBV4-1 | TRBD2
TGTGCCTGGGCCGACAGGGATGGGGAAAAACTGTTTTTT | CAWADRDGEKLFF | TRBJ1-4 | NA | TRBV30 | TRBD1
TGTGCCAGCAGTTACCTGGACAGGGATGAGCAGTTCTTC | CASSYLDRDEQFF | TRBJ2-1 | NA | TRBV6-5 | TRBD1
TGTGCCAGTACCAACTACCAGGGTACGAACACTGAAGCTTTCTTT | CASTNYQGTNTEAFF | TRBJ1-1 | once | TRBV19 | NA
TGTGCCAGCAGCTTGGTCGCGGGGCGTAATGAAAAACTGTTTTTT | CASSLVAGRNEKLFF | TRBJ1-4 | NA | TRBV5-6 | NA
TGTGCCAGCAGGACGGGACAGGGCTACGAGCAGTACTTC | CASRTGQGYEQYF | TRBJ2-7 | NA | TRBV7-8 | TRBD1
TGTGCCAGCAGCTCCGAGCCCCGTCTTTACAATCAGCCCCAGCATTTT | CASSSEPRLYNQPQHF | TRBJ1-5 | NA | TRBV7-2 | NA
TGCGCCAGCAGCCAATCCCAATCCAGGCCGGGACTGGGGGATGAGCAGTTCTTC | CASSQSQSRPGLGDEQFF | TRBJ2-1 | once | TRBV4-3 | NA
TGTGCCAGCACCTTGCGGGGGACGGTCGGGGCAGTCTTC | CASTLRGTVGAVF | TRBJ2-7 | NA | TRBV11-2 | TRBD2
TGTGCCAGCAGCGTGACAGGGGGTCAGCCCCAGCATTTT | CASSVTGGQPQHF | TRBJ1-5 | NA | TRBV7-9 | TRBD1
TGTGCCAGCAGCTGGGGCCCCAATGAGCAGTTCTTC | CASSWGPNEQFF | TRBJ2-1 | NA | TRBV6-5 | NA
TGTGCCAGCAGCCAAGATGGGCAGGCATACTACGAGCAGTACTTC | CASSQDGQAYYEQYF | TRBJ2-7 | NA | TRBV4-2 | NA
TGCGCCAGCAGCCAGACAGGGGTGGCTGAAGCTTTCTTT | CASSQTGVAEAFF | TRBJ1-1 | NA | TRBV5-1 | TRBD1
TGTGCCAGCAGCTTGCATCGGGGTACTAACACTGAAGCTTTCTTT | CASSLHRGTNTEAFF | TRBJ1-1 | once | TRBV5-4 | NA
TGTGCCACCAGCGTAAACAGGGGGCTGTACGAGCAGTACTTC | CATSVNRGLYEQYF | TRBJ2-7 | NA | TRBV15 | TRBD1
TGCGCCAGCAGCTTGGAAAGGGACAGGCGGATGAACAATGAGCAGTTCTTC | CASSLERDRRMNNEQFF | TRBJ2-1 | NA | TRBV5-1 | TRBD1
TGTGCCAGCAGTCCCGATTCAACAGGGGCCACTGAAGCTTTCTTT | CASSPDSTGATEAFF | TRBJ1-1 | NA | TRBV27 | TRBD1
TGCGCCAGCAGGCAGGGGGCGGGGGGCAATCAGCCCCAGCATTTT | CASRQGAGGNQPQHF | TRBJ1-5 | NA | TRBV23-1 | TRBD1
TGTGCCAGCAGCCAAGTTCAGGGTGTCACAGATACGCAGTATTTT | CASSQVQGVTDTQYF | TRBJ2-3 | NA | TRBV14 | NA
TGTGCCAGTAGTATTAGCCGCAACTCCTACAATGAGCAGTTCTTC | CASSISRNSYNEQFF | TRBJ2-1 | NA | TRBV19 | NA
TGTGCCAGCAGCGCGGGACAGGGGGTTAATTCACCCCTCCACTTT | CASSAGQGVNSPLHF | TRBJ1-6 | NA | TRBV27 | TRBD1
TGCAGCGCTCGTCGCCGGGGGGCCGAGCAGTACTTC | CSARRRGAEQYF | TRBJ2-7 | once | TRBV29-1 | NA
TGTGCCAGCAGAGACCAACAGACAAGCCCCTATGGCTACACCTTC | CASRDQQTSPYGYTF | TRBJ1-2 | few | TRBV2 | NA
TGCAGCGCATACTCGGGACAGGGAGTTTCTGGGGCCAACGTCCTGACTTTC | CSAYSGQGVSGANVLTF | TRBJ2-6 | NA | TRBV29-1 | TRBD1
TGTGCCAGCCAGACTAGCGGGGGGCCCGGGACCCAGTACTTC | CASQTSGGPGTQYF | TRBJ2-5 | NA | TRBV2 | TRBD2
TGTGCCAGCAGGACAGGGGTTATCTATGGCTACACCTTC | CASRTGVIYGYTF | TRBJ1-2 | NA | TRBV28 | TRBD1